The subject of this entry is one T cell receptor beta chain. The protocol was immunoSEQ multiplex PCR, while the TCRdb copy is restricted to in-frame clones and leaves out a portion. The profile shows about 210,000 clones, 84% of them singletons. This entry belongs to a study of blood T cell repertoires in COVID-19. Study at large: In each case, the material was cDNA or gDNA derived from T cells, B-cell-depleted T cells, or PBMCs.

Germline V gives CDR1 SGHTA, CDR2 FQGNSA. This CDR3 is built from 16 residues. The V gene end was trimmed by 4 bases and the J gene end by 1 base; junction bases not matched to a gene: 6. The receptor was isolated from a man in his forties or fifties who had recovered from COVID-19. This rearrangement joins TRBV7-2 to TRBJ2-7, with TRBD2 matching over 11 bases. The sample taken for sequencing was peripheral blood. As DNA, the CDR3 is TGTGCCAGCAGCTACCCCCTAGCGGGAGGATCCTACGAGCAGTACTTC. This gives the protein CASSYPLAGGSYEQYF.